What follows describes a single T cell receptor (beta chain). This entry belongs to a study of cytomegalovirus exposure and HLA in healthy donors. This CDR3 has 16 amino acids. Per germline, CDR1 KGHSH and CDR2 LQKENI. The V segment lost 8 bases and the J segment 4 bases; nucleotides outside the gene matches: 15. A multiplex PCR was run with 60 Vbeta primers and 13 Jbeta primers. Data came from immunoSEQ multiplex PCR; TCRdb stores just in-frame clones and leaves some out. The sample carries 170,000 or so clones, 84% recorded once. The chain has TRBV18 and TRBJ1-2; 8 nucleotides align to TRBD1. The source is a boy aged 2-9 years in good health and CMV-seronegative. The sample comprised PBMCs. Here the CDR3 reads CASATGTGQALYGYTF. DNA for the CDR3: TGTGCCAGCGCCACAGGAACGGGACAGGCCCTCTATGGCTACACCTTC.